This T cell receptor (beta chain) came from a study of T cell repertoires in cytomegalovirus infection. Study background: CMV epitopes used comprised recently identified HLA-C-restricted ones and well-studied HLA-B-restricted ones. It was the public TCR beta signatures that indicated both CMV infection and matching HLA type. Study conclusions and caveats: The ex vivo response was dominated by HLA-C-restricted CMV-specific TCR beta clonotypes. Of the TCR beta families, the public ones yielded a cumulative frequency that identified carriers of CMV plus the relevant HLA.

TCRdb redid the calling of the reads with MiXCR, one entry per CDR3 protein. There are nearly 700,000 distinct CDR3 sequences in the sample; roughly 30% occur only once, and roughly 18% lies in the top ten. Remarks on this clonotype: Its antigen is currently unknown.

CDR3 length: 13 residues. Germline assignment: CDR1 LNHDA and CDR2 SQIVND (reference sequence). The junction had 7 bases not matched to a gene; V was cut back by 8 bases and J by 9 bases. The sequencing used cultured PBMCs, collected from culture after CMV antigen stimulation. The genes are TRBV19 and TRBJ2-1; 10 positions agree with TRBD2. The clonotype was recovered from a human donor in good health (CMV status not recorded). Some clones in this sample may be carry-over from other donors' samples. The CDR3 here is CASGGGLATEQFF. The CDR3 bases are TGTGCCAGTGGGGGGGGACTAGCGACTGAGCAGTTCTTC.